Below, one T cell receptor (beta chain) is given with its context. The data belong to a study of cytomegalovirus exposure and HLA in healthy donors. The CDR3 length is 11 residues. The germline gives CDR1 GTSNPN, CDR2 SVGIG (reference sequence). Deletions cut 5 bases from V and 4 bases from J, with 8 bases between. The PCR was carried out with 60 Vbeta primers and 13 Jbeta primers. Generated by immunoSEQ multiplex PCR, the TCRdb table keeps only in-frame clones and is missing some. Among roughly 100,000 clones listed, more than 75% were seen once. The TCR comes from a woman between 45 and 60 years old in good health and CMV-seropositive. The specimen sequenced was PBMCs. This chain links TRBV30 with TRBJ1-2, with D unresolved. This CDR3 reads CAWVHIYGYTF. In DNA form, the CDR3 reads TGTGCCTGGGTACACATCTATGGCTACACCTTC.